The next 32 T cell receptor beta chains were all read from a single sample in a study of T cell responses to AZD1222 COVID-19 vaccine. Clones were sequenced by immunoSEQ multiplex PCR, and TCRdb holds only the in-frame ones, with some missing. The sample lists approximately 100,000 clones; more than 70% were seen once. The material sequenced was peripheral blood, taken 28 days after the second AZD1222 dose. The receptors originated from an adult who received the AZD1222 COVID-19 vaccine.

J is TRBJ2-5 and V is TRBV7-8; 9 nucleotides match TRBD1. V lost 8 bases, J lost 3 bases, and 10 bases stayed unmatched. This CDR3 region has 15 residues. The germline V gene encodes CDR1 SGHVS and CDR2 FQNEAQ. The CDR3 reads CASLPPGQGKETQYF. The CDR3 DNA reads TGTGCCAGCCTCCCTCCGGGACAGGGAAAAGAGACCCAGTACTTC.

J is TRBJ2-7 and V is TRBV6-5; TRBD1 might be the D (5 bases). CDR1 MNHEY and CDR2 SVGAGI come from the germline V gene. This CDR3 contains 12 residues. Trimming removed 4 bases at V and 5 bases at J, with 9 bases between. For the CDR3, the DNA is TGTGCCAGCAGTTCGGACACGGACGAGCAGTACTTC. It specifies CASSSDTDEQYF.

The CDR3 loop reads CSVEGSINEQYF. The CDR3 DNA sequence: TGCAGCGTTGAAGGCTCCATAAACGAGCAGTACTTC. This chain links TRBV29-1 with TRBJ2-7; no firm D call. The CDR3 runs 12 residues. Germline CDR1 reads SQVTM; CDR2 reads ANQGSEA. V lost 1 base and J 5 bases, leaving 9 bases between the germline ends.

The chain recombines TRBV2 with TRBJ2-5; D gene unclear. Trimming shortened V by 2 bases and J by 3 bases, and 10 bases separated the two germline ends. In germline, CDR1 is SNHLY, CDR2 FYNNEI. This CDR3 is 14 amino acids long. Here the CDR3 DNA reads TGTGCCAGCAGTGAACGAGGCAGCAAAGAGACCCAGTACTTC. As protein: CASSERGSKETQYF.

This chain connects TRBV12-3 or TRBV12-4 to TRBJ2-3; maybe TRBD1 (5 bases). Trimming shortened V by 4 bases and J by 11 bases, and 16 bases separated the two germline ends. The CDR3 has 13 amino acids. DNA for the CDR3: TGTGCCAGCAGTTCAACTTCAGGGTGGAAGCAGTATTTT. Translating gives CASSSTSGWKQYF.

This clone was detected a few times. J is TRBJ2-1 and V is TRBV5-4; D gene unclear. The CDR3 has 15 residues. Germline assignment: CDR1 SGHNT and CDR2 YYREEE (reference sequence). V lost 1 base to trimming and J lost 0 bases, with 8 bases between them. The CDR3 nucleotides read TGTGCCAGCAGCTTGTACTCGCGCTCCTACAATGAGCAGTTCTTC. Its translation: CASSLYSRSYNEQFF.

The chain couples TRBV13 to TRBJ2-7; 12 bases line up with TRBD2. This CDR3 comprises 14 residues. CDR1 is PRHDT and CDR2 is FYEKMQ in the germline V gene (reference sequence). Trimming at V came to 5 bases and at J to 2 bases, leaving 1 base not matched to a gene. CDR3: CASSASGRAYEQYF. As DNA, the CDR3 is TGTGCCAGCAGCGCTAGCGGGAGGGCCTACGAGCAGTACTTC.

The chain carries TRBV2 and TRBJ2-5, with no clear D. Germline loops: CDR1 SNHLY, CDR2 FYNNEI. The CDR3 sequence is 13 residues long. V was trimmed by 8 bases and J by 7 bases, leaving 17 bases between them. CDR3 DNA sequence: TGTGCCAGCGCAGATAGAGCCTGGGGGACCCAGTACTTC. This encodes CASADRAWGTQYF.

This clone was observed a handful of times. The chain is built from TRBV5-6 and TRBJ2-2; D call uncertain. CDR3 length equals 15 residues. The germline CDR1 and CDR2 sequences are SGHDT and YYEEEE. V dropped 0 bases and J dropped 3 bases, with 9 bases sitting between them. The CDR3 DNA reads TGTGCCAGCAGCTTGGGCCGACGCGACACCGGGGAGCTGTTTTTT. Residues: CASSLGRRDTGELFF.

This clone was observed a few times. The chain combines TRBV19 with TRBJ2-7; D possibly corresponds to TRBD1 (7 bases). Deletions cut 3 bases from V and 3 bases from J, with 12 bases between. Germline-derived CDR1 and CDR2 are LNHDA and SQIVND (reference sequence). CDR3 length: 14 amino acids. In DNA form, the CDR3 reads TGTGCCAGTAGTATCGCGGGGACAGTCTACGAGCAGTACTTC. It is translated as CASSIAGTVYEQYF.

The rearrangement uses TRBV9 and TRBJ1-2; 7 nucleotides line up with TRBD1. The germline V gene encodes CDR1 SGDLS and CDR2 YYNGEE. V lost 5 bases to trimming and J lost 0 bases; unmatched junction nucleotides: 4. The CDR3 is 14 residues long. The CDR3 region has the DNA TGTGCCAGCAGACGGACAGGAGCTAACTATGGCTACACCTTC. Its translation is CASRRTGANYGYTF.

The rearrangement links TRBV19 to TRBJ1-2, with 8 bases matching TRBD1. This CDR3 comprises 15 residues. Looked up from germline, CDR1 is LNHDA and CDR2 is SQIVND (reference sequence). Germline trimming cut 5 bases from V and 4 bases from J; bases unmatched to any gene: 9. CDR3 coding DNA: TGTGCCAGTAGTCCCCGCCAGGGGGCTGGCTATGGCTACACCTTC. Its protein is CASSPRQGAGYGYTF.

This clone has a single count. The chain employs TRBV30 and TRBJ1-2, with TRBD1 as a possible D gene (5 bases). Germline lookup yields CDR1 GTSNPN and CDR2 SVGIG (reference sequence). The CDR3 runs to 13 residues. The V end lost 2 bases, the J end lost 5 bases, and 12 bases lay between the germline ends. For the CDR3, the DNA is TGTGCCTGGAGTACGGCGGGACGGTATGGCTACACCTTC. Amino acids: CAWSTAGRYGYTF.

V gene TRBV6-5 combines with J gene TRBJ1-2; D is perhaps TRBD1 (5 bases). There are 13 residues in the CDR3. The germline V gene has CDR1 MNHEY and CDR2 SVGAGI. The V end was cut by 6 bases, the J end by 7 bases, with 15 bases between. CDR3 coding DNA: TGTGCCAGCAGGAGGGACGACCTCCGTGGCTACACCTTC. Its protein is CASRRDDLRGYTF.

The CDR3 DNA is TGTGCCAGCGGTAGGTACGAGCAGTACTTC. Amino acids: CASGRYEQYF. The V and J genes are TRBV28 and TRBJ2-7, with D uncertain. In germline, CDR1 is MDHEN, CDR2 SYDVKM. The CDR3 length is 10 residues. V lost 8 bases and J 4 bases, leaving 6 bases between the germline ends.

CDR3 in DNA: TGTGCCAGCAGTTACCCCCGGACTAGCTCCCATGAGCAGTTCTTC. Its protein is CASSYPRTSSHEQFF. V gene TRBV6-2 or TRBV6-3 combines with J gene TRBJ2-1; 8 nucleotides agree with TRBD2. CDR3 length: 15 amino acids. Germline CDR1 reads MNHEY; CDR2 reads SVGEGT. The trim removed 2 bases at V and 8 bases at J, leaving 8 bases unmatched.

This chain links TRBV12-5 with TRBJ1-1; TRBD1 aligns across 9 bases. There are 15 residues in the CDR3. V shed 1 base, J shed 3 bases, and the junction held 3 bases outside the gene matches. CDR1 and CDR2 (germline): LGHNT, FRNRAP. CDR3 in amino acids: CASGLAQGAYTEAFF. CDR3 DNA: TGTGCTAGTGGTTTGGCACAGGGGGCTTACACTGAAGCTTTCTTT.

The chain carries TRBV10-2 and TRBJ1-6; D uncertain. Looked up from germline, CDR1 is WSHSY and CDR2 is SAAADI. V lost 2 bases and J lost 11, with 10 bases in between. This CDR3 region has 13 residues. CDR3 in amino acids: CASSEKRITPLHF. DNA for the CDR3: TGCGCCAGCAGTGAGAAGCGGATTACACCCCTCCACTTT.

The chain's CDR3 is CASSLDRLGGNTIYF. Here the CDR3 DNA reads TGTGCCAGCAGCTTGGACAGGCTGGGGGGAAACACCATATATTTT. The gene calls are TRBV5-4 and TRBJ1-3; the D gene is possibly TRBD1 (5 bases). This CDR3 is 15 amino acids long. Germline loops: CDR1 SGHNT, CDR2 YYREEE (reference sequence). V lost 0 bases and J 4 bases, leaving 11 bases between the germline ends.

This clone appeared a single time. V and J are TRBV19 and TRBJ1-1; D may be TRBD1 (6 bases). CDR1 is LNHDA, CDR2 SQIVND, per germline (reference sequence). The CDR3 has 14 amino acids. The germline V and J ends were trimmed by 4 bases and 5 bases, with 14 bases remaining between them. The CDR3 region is CASSTGQQWTEAFF. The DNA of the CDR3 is TGTGCCAGTAGTACCGGACAGCAGTGGACTGAAGCTTTCTTT.

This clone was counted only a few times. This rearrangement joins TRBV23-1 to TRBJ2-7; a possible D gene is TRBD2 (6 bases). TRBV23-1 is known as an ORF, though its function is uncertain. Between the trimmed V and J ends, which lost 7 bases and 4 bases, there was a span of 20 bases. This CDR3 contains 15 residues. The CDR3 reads CASTILGGSGYEQYF. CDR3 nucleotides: TGCGCCAGCACTATCCTTGGAGGTAGCGGATACGAGCAGTACTTC.

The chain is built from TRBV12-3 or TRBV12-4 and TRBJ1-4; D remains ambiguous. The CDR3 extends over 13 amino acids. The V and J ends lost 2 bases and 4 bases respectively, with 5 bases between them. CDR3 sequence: CASSLSYNEKLFF. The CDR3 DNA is TGTGCCAGCAGTTTATCCTATAATGAAAAACTGTTTTTT.

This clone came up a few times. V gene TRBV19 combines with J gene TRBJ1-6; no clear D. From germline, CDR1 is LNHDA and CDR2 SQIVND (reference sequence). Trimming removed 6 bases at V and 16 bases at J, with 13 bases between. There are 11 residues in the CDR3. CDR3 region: CASSNRLALHF. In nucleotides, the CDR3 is TGTGCCAGTAGCAACCGCTTGGCTCTCCACTTT.

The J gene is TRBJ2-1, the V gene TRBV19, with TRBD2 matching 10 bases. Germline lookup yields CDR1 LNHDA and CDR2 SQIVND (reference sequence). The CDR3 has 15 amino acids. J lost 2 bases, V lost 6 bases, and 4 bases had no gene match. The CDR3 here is CASRSSGRTYNEQFF. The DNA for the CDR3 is TGTGCCAGTAGATCTAGCGGGAGAACCTACAATGAGCAGTTCTTC.

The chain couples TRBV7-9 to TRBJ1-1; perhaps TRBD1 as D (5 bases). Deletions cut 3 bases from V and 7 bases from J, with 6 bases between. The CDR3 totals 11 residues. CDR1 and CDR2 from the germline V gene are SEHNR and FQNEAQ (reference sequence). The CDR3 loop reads CASSLTVEAFF. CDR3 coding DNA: TGTGCCAGCAGCTTGACAGTTGAAGCTTTCTTT. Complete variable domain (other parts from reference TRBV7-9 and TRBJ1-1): DTGVSQNPRHKITKRGQNVTFRCDPISEHNRLYWYRQTLGQGPEFLTYFQNEAQLEKSRLLSDRFSAERPKGSFSTLEIQRTEQGDSAMYLCASSLTVEAFFGQGTRLTVV.

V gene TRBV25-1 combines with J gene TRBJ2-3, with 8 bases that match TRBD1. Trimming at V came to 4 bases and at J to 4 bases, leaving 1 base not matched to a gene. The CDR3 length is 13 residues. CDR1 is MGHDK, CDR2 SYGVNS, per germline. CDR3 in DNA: TGTGCCAGCAGTGGGACAGGGTCAGATACGCAGTATTTT. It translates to CASSGTGSDTQYF. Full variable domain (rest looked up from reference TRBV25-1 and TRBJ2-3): EADIYQTPRYLVIGTGKKITLECSQTMGHDKMYWYQQDPGMELHLIHYSYGVNSTEKGDLSSESTVSRIRTEHFPLTLESARPSHTSQYLCASSGTGSDTQYFGPGTRLTVL.

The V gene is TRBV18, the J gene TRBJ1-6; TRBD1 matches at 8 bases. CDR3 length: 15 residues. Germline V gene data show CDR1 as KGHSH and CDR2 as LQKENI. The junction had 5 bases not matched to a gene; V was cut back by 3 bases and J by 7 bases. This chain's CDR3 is CASSPGQGANSPLHF. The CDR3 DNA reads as TGTGCCAGCTCACCCGGACAGGGAGCCAATTCACCCCTCCACTTT.

CDR3 loop: CASESGTNTGELFF. The CDR3 region has the DNA TGTGCCAGCGAGTCCGGGACGAACACCGGGGAGCTGTTTTTT. The V gene is TRBV6-5, the J gene TRBJ2-2; the D gene is possibly TRBD2 (5 bases). CDR1 and CDR2 from the germline V gene are MNHEY and SVGAGI. This CDR3 spans 14 amino acids. V was shortened by 8 bases and J by 0 bases, with 10 bases between the two germline ends.

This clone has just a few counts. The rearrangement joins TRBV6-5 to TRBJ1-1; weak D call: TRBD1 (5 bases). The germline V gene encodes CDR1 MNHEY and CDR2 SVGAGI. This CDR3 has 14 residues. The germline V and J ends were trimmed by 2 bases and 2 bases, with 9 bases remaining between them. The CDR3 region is CASSYQGFNTEAFF. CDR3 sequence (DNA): TGTGCCAGCAGTTACCAGGGTTTTAACACTGAAGCTTTCTTT.

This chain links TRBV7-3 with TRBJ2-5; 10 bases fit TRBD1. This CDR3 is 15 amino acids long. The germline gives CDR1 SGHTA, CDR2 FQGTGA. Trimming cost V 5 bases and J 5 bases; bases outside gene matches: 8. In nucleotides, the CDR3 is TGTGCCAGCAGCCTCAGACAGGGGGCTTATGAGACCCAGTACTTC. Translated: CASSLRQGAYETQYF.

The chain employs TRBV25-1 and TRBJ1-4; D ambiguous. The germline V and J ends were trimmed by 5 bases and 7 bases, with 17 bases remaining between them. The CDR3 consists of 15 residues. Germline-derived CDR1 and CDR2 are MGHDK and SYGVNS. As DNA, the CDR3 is TGTGCCAGCAGTTATTTTTTGGGTCAGGCTGAAAAACTGTTTTTT. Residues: CASSYFLGQAEKLFF.

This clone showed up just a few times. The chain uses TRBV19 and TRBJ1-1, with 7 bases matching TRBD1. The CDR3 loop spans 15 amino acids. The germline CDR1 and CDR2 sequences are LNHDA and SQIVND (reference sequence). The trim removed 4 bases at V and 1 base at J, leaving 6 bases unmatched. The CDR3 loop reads CASSTHAGGNTEAFF. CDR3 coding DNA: TGTGCCAGTAGTACCCACGCAGGGGGGAACACTGAAGCTTTCTTT.